This TCR beta chain was profiled in a study of T cell clonotyping in hematopoietic cell transplantation. Study results and limitations: Higher Inverse Simpson Index values in graft donor and pretransplant recipient predicted broader posttransplant TCR diversity. Pathologically expanded recipient clonotypes increased progressively from day 30 to day 180 as diversity fell. CD4 and CD8 repertoire contributions could not be separated without sorting.

This clone was detected only a few times. What it binds is unknown. Measured with immunoSEQ multiplex PCR; TCRdb has only the in-frame clones, and not every one. The table lists approximately 6,000 clones, around four fifths of them singletons. Recipient blood drawn about 28 days pretransplant and days 30, 100, 180 after. In germline, CDR1 is SGHNT, CDR2 YYREEE (reference sequence). CDR3 length: 12 residues. The V end lost 0 bases, the J end lost 2 bases, and 2 bases lay between the germline ends. V usage is TRBV5-4 and J usage is TRBJ1-2; D is ambiguous. This sequence originates from a male patient aged 50 or older who had an allogeneic stem cell transplant from an unrelated donor, so the T cells may come from the graft donor. Some clones in this sample may be carry-over from other donors' samples. Material: PBMCs, obtained 100 days after allogeneic stem cell transplant. The CDR3 DNA reads as TGTGCCAGCAGCTTGGGGAACTATGGCTACACCTTC. This translates into CASSLGNYGYTF.